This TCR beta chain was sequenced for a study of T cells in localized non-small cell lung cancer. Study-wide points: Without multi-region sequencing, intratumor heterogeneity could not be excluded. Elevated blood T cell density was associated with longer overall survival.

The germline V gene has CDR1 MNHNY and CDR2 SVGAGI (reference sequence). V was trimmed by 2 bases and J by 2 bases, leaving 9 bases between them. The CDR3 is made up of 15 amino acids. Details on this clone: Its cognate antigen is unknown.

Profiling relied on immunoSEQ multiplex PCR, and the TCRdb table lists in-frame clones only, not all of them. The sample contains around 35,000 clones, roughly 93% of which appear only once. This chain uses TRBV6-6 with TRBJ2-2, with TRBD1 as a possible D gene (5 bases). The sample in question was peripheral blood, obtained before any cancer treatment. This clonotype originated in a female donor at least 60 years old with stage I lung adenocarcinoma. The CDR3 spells CASSYNQGNTGELFF. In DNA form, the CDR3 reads TGTGCCAGCAGTTACAACCAGGGCAACACCGGGGAGCTGTTTTTT.